This TCR beta chain was sequenced in a study of regulatory T cells in long-lasting Graves disease (dated by TCRdb to about 2021). Background for the entire study: To count as having persistent Graves' disease, a patient had to have received antithyroid drug treatment for over 5 years with TSH receptor autoantibodies remaining persistently positive. A total of approximately 35 samples underwent TCR sequencing: around 13 from persistent and roughly 20 from newly diagnosed Graves' disease patients. In the clinical cohort, patients with persistent Graves' disease had used antithyroid drugs for an average of roughly ten years. The study was conducted in China and was registered as a clinical trial. Patients with persistent Graves' disease were compared with patients with newly diagnosed Graves' disease using TCR sequencing and RNA sequencing of peripheral blood. Study-wide findings and limitations: Only peripheral blood was studied, because thyroid tissue, the primary lesion, was inaccessible. Preferential use of TRBV28, TRBJ1-2 and TRBJ2-5 was observed in persistent disease, whereas TRBV20-1 and TRBJ2-1 were favored in newly diagnosed disease. The authors noted that the small sample size was a limitation that may lower accuracy. Sequencing and analysis were limited to the TCR beta chain. Compared with newly diagnosed patients, persistent Graves' disease patients had lower TCR Shannon entropy and fewer highly expanded clones, which suggests clonal expansion. Patients with persistent disease shared more public clonotypes (roughly 2,900) than newly diagnosed patients did (966).

Interpreted using the paper, the time point label stands for: persistent/refractory GD, antithyroid drugs over 5 years with positive TRAb. For both TCR sequencing and RNA sequencing, RNA was extracted from PBMCs in TRIzol. The diagnosis of Graves' disease followed American Thyroid Association guidelines. The patients came from an endocrinology department in Xi'an, China. Each patient gave approximately 10 milliliters of peripheral blood, collected in an EDTA anticoagulant tube. Ficoll Paque Plus density gradient separation was used to isolate PBMCs, and no additional T cell sorting was done. An Agilent 2100 Bioanalyzer and agarose gel were used to assess RNA quality, and a NanoDrop 2000 was used to measure RNA concentration. Libraries were built with multiplex PCR. These reads were obtained on an Illumina HiSeq 4000. TCR beta libraries were built with iRepertoire HTBI primers and Arm-PCR amplification of CDR3 regions. Before sequencing, the PCR products underwent gel purification. The original pipeline was this. Across samples, 55 to 80 TRBV and roughly 13 TRBJ segments were identified and used for gene usage analysis of CDR3 amino acid clonotypes. Filtered high-quality paired reads were merged into contigs using COPE and FqMerger. BLAST was used to align contigs to IMGT TRBV, TRBD and TRBJ reference genes, and CDR3 was defined according to IMGT. Any clonotype with a frequency above 0.1% was classified as a highly expanded clone. Shannon entropy was used to measure repertoire diversity, and the Gini coefficient was used to measure V-J evenness. A clonotype was considered public if more than one individual shared it. TCRdb reran the public reads through fastp at Q25 and MiXCR, keeping productive beta chains. When rows share a CDR3 protein, they turn into one entry using the most common DNA and genes. These V and J calls originate from TCRdb's pipeline instead of the authors' own analysis. In this sample the table shows 500,000 to 800,000 distinct CDR3 sequences, around 30% of which occur a single time. Of the sample, 42% is held by the ten largest clones.

This clonotype was picked up a small number of times. Its recognized antigen is unknown. Base qualities are not provided; no much larger clone lies one nucleotide away. V and J are trimmed by 2 bases and 2 bases, and the gene matches miss 9 bases of the junction. The cysteine opens and the phenylalanine closes a CDR3 of 17 amino acids. CDR3 DNA is the only sequence kept; it has 51 bases, read in frame from the first base. Sequences MDHEN (CDR1) and SYDVKM (CDR2) are obtained from the germline V gene. This receptor was obtained from a female donor with Graves disease. The starting material was peripheral blood mononuclear cells (PBMCs), obtained when the disease was refractory, from a patient treated with antithyroid drugs. The sequence is built from TRBV28 and TRBJ2-7; TRBD2 fits 10 bases in the junction. The nucleotide sequence is given as TGTGCCAGCAGTTTAGACCAGAGGCTAGCGGGAGCCTACGAGCAGTACTTC. Its protein is CASSLDQRLAGAYEQYF.